One sample yielded the 29 T cell receptor beta chains listed below, sequenced in a study of molecular identifiers for immune sequencing clone quantification (dated by TCRdb to the late 2010s). To prepare the library, PCR was applied. The instrument was an Illumina HiSeq 4000. TCRdb reanalyzed the raw reads on its own, using fastp at Q25 for trimming and MiXCR for clone calling, and kept in-frame beta chains. Rows with a matching CDR3 protein are joined into one entry that keeps the most common DNA and genes. The sample table contains about 510,000 distinct CDR3 sequences; only one count was recorded for about a fifth of them. The top ten clonotypes cover about 0.78% of the sample. The sequencing sample was made of naive CD8+ T cells from blood, with Jurkat cell RNA spiked in. The cell subset or site label for this specimen denotes: FACS-sorted CD8+CD4-CCR7+CD45RA+ naive T cells. The receptors come from a human donor in good health. Some libraries in this study had Jurkat cell RNA spiked in.

This clonotype has ten or more counts. The V gene is TRBV7-6, the J gene TRBJ2-5; D might be TRBD1 (6 bases). Trimming removed 1 base at V and 5 bases at J, with 17 bases between. Germline loops: CDR1 SGHVS, CDR2 FNYEAQ. The CDR3 loop spans 16 amino acids. The DNA for the CDR3 is TGTGCCAGCAGCTTAGGCCCAGCCTCCCAGGGGGAGACCCAGTACTTC. It is translated as CASSLGPASQGETQYF.

V gene TRBV5-5 combines with J gene TRBJ2-3; 15 nucleotides agree with TRBD2. Trimming at V came to 0 bases and at J to 6 bases, leaving 8 bases not matched to a gene. The CDR3 extends over 18 amino acids. Per the germline V gene, CDR1 is SGHKS and CDR2 is YYEKEE (reference sequence). Here the CDR3 reads CASSLGGLAGGFGDTQYF. Here the CDR3 DNA reads TGTGCCAGCAGCTTGGGAGGACTAGCGGGGGGGTTCGGTGATACGCAGTATTTT.

This clonotype was found many times. The chain uses TRBV20-1 and TRBJ1-1; D ambiguous. With 1 base removed from V and 3 bases from J, the gap between germline ends came to 12 bases. Germline CDR1 is DFQATT and CDR2 is SNEGSKA (reference sequence). The CDR3 has 14 amino acids. CDR3: CSARVNYGYTEAFF. The CDR3 nucleotides read TGCAGTGCTAGAGTCAATTACGGTTACACTGAAGCTTTCTTT.

V and J are TRBV4-1 and TRBJ2-2; the D gene is possibly TRBD1 (5 bases). V lost 4 bases to trimming and J lost 0 bases, with 9 bases between them. The germline V gene has CDR1 MGHRA and CDR2 YSYEKL. This CDR3 region has 15 residues. The CDR3 DNA reads TGCGCCAGCAGCCGACAGCCGACGAACACCGGGGAGCTGTTTTTT. Amino acid sequence: CASSRQPTNTGELFF.

Concerning this clonotype itself: One end of the junction is discordant with germline, which a read error may explain. This chain links TRBV6-5 with TRBJ1-1; D not certain. Germline V gene sequence: CDR1 MNHEY, CDR2 SVGAGI. The CDR3 spans 12 residues. The CDR3 spells CVSSSGYTEAFF. The CDR3 bases are TGTGTCAGCAGTTCGGGTTACACTGAAGCTTTCTTT.

The J gene is TRBJ1-1, the V gene TRBV4-3, with 7 bases lining up with TRBD1. V dropped 0 bases and J dropped 0; count of bases not matched to a gene: 7. Germline-derived CDR1 and CDR2 are LGHNA and YSLEER. This CDR3 region has 17 residues. The CDR3 is CASSQDLSGGLNTEAFF. In DNA form, the CDR3 reads TGCGCCAGCAGCCAAGATTTGTCAGGGGGATTGAACACTGAAGCTTTCTTT.

This clonotype has ten or more counts. The chain couples TRBV7-9 to TRBJ2-7; D is unclear. The CDR3 has 14 residues. Germline CDR1 is SEHNR and CDR2 is FQNEAQ (reference sequence). Trimming removed 5 bases from V and 4 bases from J, with 15 bases in between. The CDR3, as DNA: TGTGCCAGCAGCGAGCAAGTTCGTCCGTACGAGCAGTACTTC. Amino acid sequence: CASSEQVRPYEQYF.

The table lists this clonotype with many counts. The chain has TRBV4-3 and TRBJ2-7, with 11 bases fitting TRBD1. The CDR3 length is 15 residues. V shed 3 bases, J shed 6 bases, and the junction held 7 bases outside the gene matches. Germline-derived CDR1 and CDR2 are LGHNA and YSLEER. The CDR3 DNA follows: TGCGCCAGCAGCCAGACCCGGACAGGGGGCTTCGAGCAGTACTTC. This sequence encodes CASSQTRTGGFEQYF.

This clonotype was seen a handful of times. J is TRBJ2-1 and V is TRBV4-1; 10 bases line up with TRBD1. In germline, CDR1 is MGHRA, CDR2 YSYEKL. The J segment lost 5 bases and the V segment lost 0 bases, leaving 1 base of the junction unmatched. The CDR3 extends over 15 amino acids. CDR3 in DNA: TGCGCCAGCAGCCAAGAAGACAGGGGGCACAATGAGCAGTTCTTC. Translation: CASSQEDRGHNEQFF.

The chain carries TRBV20-1 and TRBJ1-1; TRBD1 agrees at 7 bases. In germline, CDR1 is DFQATT, CDR2 SNEGSKA (reference sequence). The CDR3 has 11 amino acids. The CDR3 DNA is TGCGGGGCTACAGGGGAGACTGAAGCTTTCTTT. It is translated as CGATGETEAFF.

This clonotype was counted only a few times. This chain joins TRBV6-4 and TRBJ2-7; D unclear. The CDR3 covers 16 residues. The germline CDR1 and CDR2 sequences are MRHNA and SNTAGT. Trimming pared 0 bases from V and 3 bases from J, leaving 15 bases between. The CDR3 reads CASSDSNLKFCYEQYF. For the CDR3, the DNA is TGTGCCAGCAGTGACTCGAACTTAAAGTTCTGCTACGAGCAGTACTTC.

This clonotype was detected only a few times. The chain carries TRBV2 and TRBJ2-3; TRBD2 agrees at 9 bases. Germline V lookup: CDR1 SNHLY, CDR2 FYNNEI. The CDR3 loop spans 17 amino acids. V lost 8 bases, J lost 0 bases, and 12 bases stayed unmatched. CDR3 coding DNA: TGTGCCAGCTGTCAGTGGGCTAGCGGGGTTAGCACAGATACGCAGTATTTT. This gives the protein CASCQWASGVSTDTQYF.

CDR3 in amino acids: CASSLSGWPADEQFF. The CDR3 DNA is TGTGCCAGCAGTTTATCGGGGTGGCCGGCCGATGAGCAGTTCTTC. The genes are TRBV27 and TRBJ2-1, with D unresolved. CDR1 and CDR2 from the germline V gene are MNHEY and SMNVEV (reference sequence). V was shortened by 0 bases and J by 8 bases, with 14 bases between the two germline ends. This CDR3 comprises 15 residues.

This chain connects TRBV20-1 to TRBJ2-7; 14 bases are shared with TRBD2. The CDR3 totals 17 residues. The V gene's germline CDR1 is DFQATT and CDR2 SNEGSKA (reference sequence). After removal of 5 bases from V and 9 bases from J, the junction contained 18 bases not matched to a gene. CDR3 region: CSALGLAGVGVKNGQYF. In DNA form, the CDR3 reads TGCAGTGCTTTGGGACTAGCGGGAGTAGGTGTAAAGAACGGGCAGTACTTC.

This chain links TRBV5-1 with TRBJ2-7; D is perhaps TRBD1 (6 bases). Germline CDR1 reads SGHRS; CDR2 reads YFSETQ. V lost 4 bases to trimming and J lost 0 bases, with 11 bases between them. The CDR3 totals 14 residues. CDR3 sequence reads: CASSRDISSYEQYF. CDR3 nucleotides: TGCGCCAGCAGCCGGGACATTAGCTCCTACGAGCAGTACTTC. Supplemented by reference TRBV5-1 and TRBJ2-7, the full variable domain reads KAGVTQTPRYLIKTRGQQVTLSCSPISGHRSVSWYQQTPGQGLQFLFEYFSETQRNKGNFPGRFSGRQFSNSRSEMNVSTLELGDSALYLCASSRDISSYEQYFGPGTRLTVT.

This clonotype has a count of ten or more. V is TRBV7-2 and J is TRBJ2-7; tentative D call: TRBD1 (6 bases). Trimming pared 3 bases from V and 2 bases from J, leaving 11 bases between. Germline CDR1 reads SGHTA; CDR2 reads FQGNSA. The CDR3 loop spans 14 amino acids. The CDR3 nucleotides are TGTGCCAGCAGCTTGTCCGGGACACCCTACGAGCAGTACTTC. This codes for CASSLSGTPYEQYF.

In this sample, this clonotype turned up a few times. Being one base from a much bigger clone, this may be a read error. V is TRBV7-9 and J is TRBJ2-2, with D perhaps matching TRBD1 or TRBD2 (5 bases each). Germline assignment: CDR1 SEHNR and CDR2 FQNEAQ (reference sequence). The CDR3 consists of 13 residues. The chain's CDR3 is CASSGGNTGELLF. The CDR3 coding sequence is TGTGCCAGCTCTGGGGGAAACACCGGGGAGCTGCTTTTT. Supplemented by reference TRBV7-9 and TRBJ2-2, the full variable domain reads DTGVSQNPRHKITKRGQNVTFRCDPISEHNRLYWYRQTLGQGPEFLTYFQNEAQLEKSRLLSDRFSAERPKGSFSTLEIQRTEQGDSAMYLCASSGGNTGELLFGEGSRLTVL.

At least ten counts were recorded for this clonotype. The chain combines TRBV4-3 with TRBJ2-1; TRBD1 aligns across 8 bases. The germline CDR1 and CDR2 sequences are LGHNA and YSLEER. The CDR3 has 15 residues. With V trimmed by 0 bases and J by 2 bases, 0 bases remained unmatched. CDR3 DNA: TGCGCCAGCAGCCAAGACAGGGGGCCCTACAATGAGCAGTTCTTC. As protein: CASSQDRGPYNEQFF.

This clonotype was picked up many times. The chain has TRBV12-3 or TRBV12-4 and TRBJ1-1, with D maybe TRBD1 (5 bases). The CDR3 has 13 residues. Deletions cut 3 bases from V and 8 bases from J, with 13 bases between. DNA for the CDR3: TGTGCCAGCAGTTTTGAAAGACAGCAGGAAGCTTTCTTT. Protein: CASSFERQQEAFF.

In this sample, this clonotype turned up many times. This rearrangement joins TRBV12-3 or TRBV12-4 to TRBJ2-3, with 9 bases matching TRBD2. V was pared by 6 bases and J by 2 bases, with 9 bases of the junction left unmatched. The CDR3 loop spans 16 amino acids. For the CDR3, the DNA is TGTGCCAGCAGCTCCCCGACTAGCGGCTTCACAGATACGCAGTATTTT. Residues: CASSSPTSGFTDTQYF.

Many counts were recorded for this clonotype. The chain joins TRBV29-1 to TRBJ1-1; unclear D gene. The CDR3 consists of 11 residues. V lost 5 bases, J lost 4 bases, and 8 bases lay in between. The germline V gene has CDR1 SQVTM and CDR2 ANQGSEA. The CDR3 sequence is CSVQDGTEAFF. The CDR3 nucleotides are TGCAGCGTTCAGGACGGCACTGAAGCTTTCTTT.

Note on this clonotype: This may be a read error, as it is one base from a much larger clone. The J gene is TRBJ1-4, the V gene TRBV20-1, with D hard to call. In germline, CDR1 is DFQATT, CDR2 SNEGSKA (reference sequence). The CDR3 length is 16 residues. CDR3 protein: CSARDKSGFALGKLLF. CDR3 in DNA: TGCAGTGCTAGAGATAAATCCGGGTTTGCCCTTGGAAAACTGCTTTTT.

A few counts support this clonotype. The gene calls are TRBV19 and TRBJ2-1; D gene uncertain. CDR1 and CDR2 (germline): LNHDA, SQIVND (reference sequence). The CDR3 covers 15 residues. Trimming took 5 bases from V and 0 from J, leaving 11 bases between them. CDR3 nucleotide sequence: TGTGCCAGTAGTGATCGGGTGAGCTCCTACAATGAGCAGTTCTTC. Translating gives CASSDRVSSYNEQFF.

The CDR3 reads CARVGHRRNTGELFF. CDR3 nucleotides: TGTGCCAGAGTGGGACACCGAAGGAACACCGGGGAGCTGTTTTTT. The V gene is TRBV3-2, the J gene TRBJ2-2; the table's D call, TRBD1, was not checked against the DNA. TRBV3-2 is labeled a pseudogene. The CDR3 sequence is 15 residues long.

The sample holds one count of this clonotype. Possible read error: a much larger clone is one base away. The chain combines TRBV15 with TRBJ2-7; the D gene could be TRBD1 or TRBD2 (5 bases each). V was pared by 5 bases and J by 3 bases, with 17 bases between. CDR3 size: 15 residues. CDR1 and CDR2 (germline): LNHNV, YYDKDF (reference sequence). CDR3 DNA sequence: TGTGCCACCAGCGGGGATTCCGGGGCCGTCTACGAGCAGTACTTC. Encoded protein: CATSGDSGAVYEQYF.

In its sample, this clonotype was seen many times. The chain recombines TRBV7-8 with TRBJ1-1; the D is unclear. The V and J ends lost 4 bases and 7 bases respectively, with 10 bases between them. The CDR3 has 12 amino acids. CDR1 is SGHVS, CDR2 FQNEAQ, per germline. DNA of the CDR3: TGTGCCAGCAGCTCAAGGCTCTATGAAGCTTTCTTT. Translated, it gives CASSSRLYEAFF.

This clonotype was observed a handful of times. The chain recombines TRBV7-9 with TRBJ2-7, with 7 bases matching TRBD2. The CDR3 runs 13 residues. J gave up 6 bases and V 4 bases, and 6 bases lay outside the gene matches. The V gene's germline CDR1 is SEHNR and CDR2 FQNEAQ (reference sequence). CDR3 nucleotide sequence: TGTGCCAGCAGCTGGGGCGGGAGTAGCGAGCAGTACTTC. It is translated as CASSWGGSSEQYF.

This clonotype was picked up a small number of times. V is TRBV3-1 and J is TRBJ2-5, with TRBD1 matching 9 bases. Per germline, CDR1 LGHDT and CDR2 YNNKEL (reference sequence). The CDR3 length is 15 residues. V shed 3 bases, J shed 5 bases, and the junction held 7 bases outside the gene matches. In DNA form, the CDR3 reads TGTGCCAGCAGCCACCGGGGGACAGGGATGGAGACCCAGTACTTC. It specifies CASSHRGTGMETQYF.

The table lists this clonotype with many counts. This chain joins TRBV7-6 and TRBJ2-1; D is undetermined. In germline, CDR1 is SGHVS, CDR2 FNYEAQ. V shed 5 bases and J shed 6 bases, with 23 bases lying between them. CDR3 length: 17 amino acids. The CDR3 here is CASSPNVPQASRNEQFF. In DNA form, the CDR3 reads TGTGCCAGCAGCCCCAATGTGCCCCAAGCATCTCGCAATGAGCAGTTCTTC.